Listed below are T cell receptor beta chains from one sample, sequenced in a study of OX40 agonist ivuxolimab in advanced cancers. The method was immunoSEQ multiplex PCR; TCRdb's version includes in-frame clones alone and lacks a portion of them. The sample comprises approximately 17,000 clones, about four fifths of which are singletons, and 2% to 2.5% rests with the top ten. The sample here was CD4+ or CD8+ T cells sorted from blood, taken in a trial of the OX40 agonist ivuxolimab. Receptors were obtained from an adult with an advanced solid tumor such as melanoma, head and neck, liver or kidney cancer. The CDR3 runs from the conserved cysteine through the conserved F or W. D genes are given only for firm matches. Rows give clone size only sometimes, using once, few, many, or a class for an expanded clone.

>TRBJ2-7|-|-|TRBV5-8
CASSLLGVTYEQYF
TGTGCCAGCAGCTTGTTGGGGGTGACCTACGAGCAGTACTTC
>TRBJ2-7|TRBD1|-|TRBV7-9
CASSFRGQGSAYEQYF
TGTGCCAGCAGCTTTCGGGGACAGGGAAGTGCCTACGAGCAGTACTTC
>TRBJ2-1|-|-|TRBV4-1
CASSHLTSASRDEQFF
TGCGCCAGCAGCCACCTCACCAGCGCCTCCAGGGATGAGCAGTTCTTC
>TRBJ2-3|TRBD2|-|TRBV29-1
CSVLAGVDTQYF
TGCAGCGTACTAGCGGGAGTGGATACGCAGTATTTT
>TRBJ2-3|-|-|TRBV28
CASSSRSEADTQYF
TGTGCCAGCAGTTCTCGTTCCGAAGCAGATACGCAGTATTTT
>TRBJ1-5|-|-|TRBV10-3
CAISREVGQPQHF
TGTGCCATCAGCCGGGAAGTGGGACAGCCCCAGCATTTT
>TRBJ2-1|-|-|TRBV30
CAWRRGAVRNEQFF
TGTGCCTGGAGGAGGGGGGCAGTACGCAATGAGCAGTTCTTC
>TRBJ2-3|-|-|TRBV27
CASSFGQRGYTQYF
TGTGCCAGCAGTTTCGGGCAGCGCGGGTATACGCAGTATTTT
>TRBJ1-4|-|-|TRBV6-6
CASTDPGATNEKLFF
TGTGCCAGCACCGACCCCGGGGCAACTAATGAAAAACTGTTTTTT
>TRBJ2-1|TRBD1|-|TRBV2
CASSGQGVNEQFF
TGTGCCAGCAGTGGACAGGGAGTCAATGAGCAGTTCTTC
>TRBJ2-5|-|-|TRBV11-3
CASSSTGQLQETQYF
TGTGCCAGCAGCTCGACTGGACAGCTCCAAGAGACCCAGTACTTC
>TRBJ1-1|-|few|TRBV29-1
CSVVRAGAFF
TGCAGCGTCGTACGCGCGGGCGCTTTCTTT
>TRBJ2-7|-|-|TRBV2
CASSDLVDSPYEQYF
TGTGCCAGCAGTGACTTGGTGGACAGTCCCTACGAGCAGTACTTC
>TRBJ2-1|TRBD2|-|TRBV7-6
CASSHLAGRINEQFF
TGTGCCAGCAGCCACCTAGCGGGCCGTATCAATGAGCAGTTCTTC
>TRBJ2-4|-|-|TRBV30
CAWSGTAKNIQYF
TGTGCCTGGAGTGGGACGGCAAAAAACATTCAGTACTTC
>TRBJ2-3|-|-|TRBV30
CAWTKDSSYTQYF
TGTGCCTGGACCAAGGACTCTTCCTATACGCAGTATTTT
>TRBJ2-7|TRBD1|few|TRBV19
CASSDLSGQGHEQYF
TGTGCCAGTAGTGACCTCTCGGGACAGGGCCACGAGCAGTACTTC
>TRBJ1-1|-|-|TRBV29-1
CSVLNTEAFF
TGCAGCGTCTTGAACACTGAAGCTTTCTTT
>TRBJ1-1|-|-|TRBV29-1
CSVETWRAFF
TGCAGCGTTGAAACCTGGAGGGCTTTCTTT
>TRBJ1-1|-|-|TRBV4-2
CASSQDLRVVNTEAFF
TGTGCCAGCAGCCAAGACCTTCGGGTTGTGAACACTGAAGCTTTCTTT
>TRBJ1-2|-|-|TRBV30
CAWTNIRGYGYTF
TGTGCCTGGACTAATATAAGAGGCTATGGCTACACCTTC
>TRBJ1-1|-|-|TRBV2
CASSTPGGQTVARTEAFF
TGTGCCAGCAGCACTCCTGGGGGGCAGACGGTGGCCCGCACTGAAGCTTTCTTT
>TRBJ1-2|-|-|TRBV20-1
CSGQSNYGYTF
TGCAGTGGACAGTCTAACTATGGCTACACCTTC
>TRBJ1-1|-|-|TRBV5-4
CASSSQKNTETFF
TGTGCCAGCAGCTCCCAAAAGAACACTGAAACTTTCTTT
>TRBJ2-7|-|-|TRBV5-4
CASSLGRSRGYEQYF
TGTGCCAGCAGCTTGGGGCGGAGCCGGGGCTACGAGCAGTACTTC
>TRBJ1-1|-|-|TRBV30
CAWSVSRNTEAFF
TGTGCCTGGAGTGTCTCGCGGAACACTGAAGCTTTCTTT
>TRBJ1-5|-|-|TRBV19
CASSLSTGHSNQPQHF
TGTGCCAGTAGTTTATCTACAGGGCATAGCAATCAGCCCCAGCATTTT
>TRBJ2-3|TRBD2|-|TRBV2
CASRTRLAGPSTDTQYF
TGTGCCAGCAGGACCAGACTAGCGGGTCCTAGCACAGATACGCAGTATTTT
>TRBJ1-5|TRBD1|-|TRBV28
CASIYPGGTQPQHF
TGTGCCAGCATCTACCCAGGGGGCACTCAGCCCCAGCATTTT
>TRBJ1-1|TRBD1|-|TRBV25-1
CASSQKTGGKKRNTEAFF
TGTGCCAGCAGCCAGAAGACAGGGGGCAAGAAGAGGAACACTGAAGCTTTCTTT
>TRBJ1-2|-|-|TRBV6-5
CASGDGVREGYTF
TGTGCCAGCGGGGATGGAGTAAGGGAAGGCTACACCTTC
>TRBJ2-6|TRBD1|-|TRBV28
CASSFGTGISGANVLTF
TGTGCCAGCAGTTTTGGGACAGGGATATCTGGGGCCAACGTCCTGACTTTC
>TRBJ1-2|TRBD1|-|TRBV7-9
CASSLEGTQGAGGYTF
TGTGCCAGCAGCTTAGAGGGCACACAGGGGGCTGGTGGCTACACCTTC
>TRBJ2-3|-|-|TRBV20-1
CSAGRDTQYF
TGCAGTGCGGGAAGGGATACGCAGTATTTT
>TRBJ2-7|TRBD2|few|TRBV29-1
CSAQSSGEQYF
TGCAGCGCACAGTCTAGCGGAGAGCAGTACTTC
>TRBJ2-7|-|-|TRBV7-6
CASTLDGVLGEQYF
TGTGCCAGCACCCTGGACGGAGTCTTGGGGGAGCAGTACTTC
>TRBJ1-2|-|-|TRBV18
CASSLGREDYGYTF
TGTGCCAGCTCACTTGGACGGGAAGACTATGGCTACACCTTC
>TRBJ2-7|-|-|TRBV30
CAWSGPNSYEQYF
TGTGCCTGGAGCGGCCCGAATTCCTACGAGCAGTACTTC
>TRBJ1-2|-|-|TRBV6-4
CASTQERRSEAYGYTF
TGTGCCAGCACCCAAGAAAGAAGGTCGGAAGCCTATGGCTACACCTTC
>TRBJ2-1|TRBD1|-|TRBV19
CASSRDRGYNEQFF
TGTGCCAGTAGCCGGGACAGGGGTTACAATGAGCAGTTCTTC